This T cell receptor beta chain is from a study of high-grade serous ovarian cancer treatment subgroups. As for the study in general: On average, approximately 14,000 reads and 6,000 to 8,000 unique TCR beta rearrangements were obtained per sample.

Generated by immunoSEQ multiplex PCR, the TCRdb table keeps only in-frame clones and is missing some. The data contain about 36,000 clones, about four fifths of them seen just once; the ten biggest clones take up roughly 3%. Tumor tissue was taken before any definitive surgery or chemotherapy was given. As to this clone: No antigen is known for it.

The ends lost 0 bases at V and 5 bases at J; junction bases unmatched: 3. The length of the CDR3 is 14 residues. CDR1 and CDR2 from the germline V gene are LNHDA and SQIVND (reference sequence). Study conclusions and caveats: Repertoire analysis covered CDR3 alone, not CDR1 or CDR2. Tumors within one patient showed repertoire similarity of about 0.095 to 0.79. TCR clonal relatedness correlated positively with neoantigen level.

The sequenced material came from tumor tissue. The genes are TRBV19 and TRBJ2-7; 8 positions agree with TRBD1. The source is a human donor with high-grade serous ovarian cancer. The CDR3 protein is CASSIEDRADEQYF. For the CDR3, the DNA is TGTGCCAGTAGTATAGAGGACAGGGCTGACGAGCAGTACTTC. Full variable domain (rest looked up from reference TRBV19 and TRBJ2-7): DGGITQSPKYLFRKEGQNVTLSCEQNLNHDAMYWYRQDPGQGLRLIYYSQIVNDFQKGDIAEGYSVSREKKESFPLTVTSAQKNPTAFYLCASSIEDRADEQYFGPGTRLTVT.